This T cell receptor (beta chain) is from a study of shared clonotypes between healthy human individuals. Study results and limitations: Among several donors, roughly 5% of naive CD4 clonotypes were found in common. Compared with clonotypes that all four donors shared, non-shared clonotypes had lower generation probabilities.

This clone occurred a few times. Its antigen is not identified. Using immunoSEQ multiplex PCR, the repertoire was profiled, and TCRdb retains in-frame clones only, with some absent. The table lists over a million clones, more than 75% of them singletons. The study drew all its donors from Caucasian adults living in Nashville, Tennessee. Memory CD4+ cells were the fraction left after CD45RA+ naive selection. Trimming removed 0 bases from V and 3 bases from J, with 9 bases in between. Germline CDR1 reads SGHTA; CDR2 reads FQGTGA. The CDR3 sequence is 16 residues long. The chain employs TRBV7-3 and TRBJ2-6; D unclear. Sequenced material: memory CD4+ T cells from PBMCs. Subset reported: CD45RA-negative fraction. This clonotype originated in a man aged 18 to 35 in good health. Some clones in this sample may be carry-over from other donors' samples. The CDR3 region has the DNA TGTGCCAGCAGCTTAACGTGGGCAGGTGGGGCCAACGTCCTGACTTTC. Translating it yields CASSLTWAGGANVLTF. The complete variable domain, with remaining parts taken from reference TRBV7-3 and TRBJ2-6, reads GAGVSQTPSNKVTEKGKYVELRCDPISGHTALYWYRQSLGQGPEFLIYFQGTGAADDSGLPNDRFFAVRPEGSVSTLKIQRTERGDSAVYLCASSLTWAGGANVLTFGAGSRLTVL.